This T cell receptor beta chain was observed in a study of blood T cell repertoires in COVID-19. Clones were read by immunoSEQ multiplex PCR, and TCRdb kept only the in-frame ones, dropping some. The sample holds some 110,000 clones; over 70% are singletons and the top ten take 0.7% to 1%. This CDR3 region has 15 residues. The count of this clone is one. The source of this sequence is a woman between 70 and 85 years old with acute or convalescent COVID-19. The sequencing input was peripheral blood. V gene TRBV12-1 combines with J gene TRBJ1-2; the D call in the table, TRBD1, was not verified against the DNA. TRBV12-1 is noted as a pseudogene. The CDR3 loop reads CASSFKTGNRYGYTF. The CDR3 DNA reads as TGTGCCAGCAGCTTTAAGACAGGGAACCGCTATGGCTACACCTTC.